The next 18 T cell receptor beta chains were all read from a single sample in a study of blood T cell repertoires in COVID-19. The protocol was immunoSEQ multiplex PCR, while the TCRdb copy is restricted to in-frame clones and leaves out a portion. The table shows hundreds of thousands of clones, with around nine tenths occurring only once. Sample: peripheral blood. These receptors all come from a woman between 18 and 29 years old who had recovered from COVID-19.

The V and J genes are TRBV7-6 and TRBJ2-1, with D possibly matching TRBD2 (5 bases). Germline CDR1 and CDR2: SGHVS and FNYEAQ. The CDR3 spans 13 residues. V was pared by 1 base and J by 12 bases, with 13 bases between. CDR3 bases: TGTGCCAGCAGCTTAGGTGAGGAGGACTGGCAGTTCTTC. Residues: CASSLGEEDWQFF.

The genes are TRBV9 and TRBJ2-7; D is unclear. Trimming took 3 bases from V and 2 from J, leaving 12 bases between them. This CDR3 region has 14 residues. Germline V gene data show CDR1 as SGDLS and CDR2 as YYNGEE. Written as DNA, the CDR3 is TGTGCCAGCAGCGAGGAAGACAACCCCTACGAGCAGTACTTC. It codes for CASSEEDNPYEQYF.

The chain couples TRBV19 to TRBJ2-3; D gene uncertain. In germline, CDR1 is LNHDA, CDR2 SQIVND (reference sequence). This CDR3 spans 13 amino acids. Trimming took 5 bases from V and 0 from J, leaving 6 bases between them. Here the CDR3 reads CASSYGSTDTQYF. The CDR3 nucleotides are TGTGCCAGTAGTTACGGGAGCACAGATACGCAGTATTTT.

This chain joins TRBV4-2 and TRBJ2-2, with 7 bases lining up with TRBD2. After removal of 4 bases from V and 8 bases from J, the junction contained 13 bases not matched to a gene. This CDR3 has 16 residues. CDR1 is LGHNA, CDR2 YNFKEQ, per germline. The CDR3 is CASSREAGVLSGELFF. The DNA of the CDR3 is TGTGCCAGCAGCCGGGAGGCGGGAGTTTTGTCTGGGGAGCTGTTTTTT.

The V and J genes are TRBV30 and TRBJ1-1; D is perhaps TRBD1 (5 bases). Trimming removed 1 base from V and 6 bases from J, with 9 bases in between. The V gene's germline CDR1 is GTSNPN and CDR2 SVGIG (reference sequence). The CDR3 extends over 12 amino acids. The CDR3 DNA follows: TGTGCCTGGAGTGAGCAGGGCCCTGAAGCTTTCTTT. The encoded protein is CAWSEQGPEAFF.

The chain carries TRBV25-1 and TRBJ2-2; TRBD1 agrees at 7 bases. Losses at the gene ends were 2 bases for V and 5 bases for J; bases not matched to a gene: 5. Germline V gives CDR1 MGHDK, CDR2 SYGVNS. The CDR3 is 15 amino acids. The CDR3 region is CASSESETGTGELFF. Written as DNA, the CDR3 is TGTGCCAGCAGTGAAAGTGAGACAGGGACCGGGGAGCTGTTTTTT.

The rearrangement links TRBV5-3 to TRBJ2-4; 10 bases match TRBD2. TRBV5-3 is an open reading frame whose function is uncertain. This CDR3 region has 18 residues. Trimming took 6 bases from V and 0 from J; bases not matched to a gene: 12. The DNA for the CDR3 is TGTGCCAGAAATGTTCCTAGGACTAGCGGACTAGCCAAAAACATTCAGTACTTC. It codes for CARNVPRTSGLAKNIQYF.

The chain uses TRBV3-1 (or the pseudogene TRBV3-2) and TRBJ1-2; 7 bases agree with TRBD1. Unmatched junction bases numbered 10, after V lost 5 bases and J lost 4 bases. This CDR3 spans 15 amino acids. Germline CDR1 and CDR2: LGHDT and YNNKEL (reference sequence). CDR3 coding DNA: TGTGCCAGCAGCGATGTTCAAGGGGGCGCCTATGGCTACACCTTC. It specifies CASSDVQGGAYGYTF.

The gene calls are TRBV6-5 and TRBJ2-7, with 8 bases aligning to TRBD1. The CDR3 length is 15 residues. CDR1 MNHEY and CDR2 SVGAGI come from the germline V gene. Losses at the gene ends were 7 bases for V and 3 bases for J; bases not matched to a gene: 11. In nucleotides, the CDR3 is TGTGCCAGCAAAGGACTCGAGACAGGGGACTACGAGCAGTACTTC. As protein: CASKGLETGDYEQYF.

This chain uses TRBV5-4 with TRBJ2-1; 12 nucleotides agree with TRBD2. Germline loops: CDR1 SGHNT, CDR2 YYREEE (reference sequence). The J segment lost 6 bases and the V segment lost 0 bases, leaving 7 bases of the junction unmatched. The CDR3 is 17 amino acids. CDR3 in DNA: TGTGCCAGCAGCTTGGGGATTTCGGGACTAGCGGGCAATGAGCAGTTCTTC. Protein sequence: CASSLGISGLAGNEQFF.

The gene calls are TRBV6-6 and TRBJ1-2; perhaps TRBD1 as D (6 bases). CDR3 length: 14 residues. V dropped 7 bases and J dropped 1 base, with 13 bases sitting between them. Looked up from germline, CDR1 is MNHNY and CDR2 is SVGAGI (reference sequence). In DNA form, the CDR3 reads TGTGCCAGCAACATCCCAGGGGATAACTATGGCTACACCTTC. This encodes CASNIPGDNYGYTF.

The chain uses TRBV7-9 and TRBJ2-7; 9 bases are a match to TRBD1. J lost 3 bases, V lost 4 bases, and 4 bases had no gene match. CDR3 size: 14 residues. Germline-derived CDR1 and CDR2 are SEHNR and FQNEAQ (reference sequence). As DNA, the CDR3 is TGTGCCAGCAGCTGGGGACAGGGATACTACGAGCAGTACTTC. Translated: CASSWGQGYYEQYF. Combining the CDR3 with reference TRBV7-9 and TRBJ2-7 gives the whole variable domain DTGVSQNPRHKITKRGQNVTFRCDPISEHNRLYWYRQTLGQGPEFLTYFQNEAQLEKSRLLSDRFSAERPKGSFSTLEIQRTEQGDSAMYLCASSWGQGYYEQYFGPGTRLTVT.

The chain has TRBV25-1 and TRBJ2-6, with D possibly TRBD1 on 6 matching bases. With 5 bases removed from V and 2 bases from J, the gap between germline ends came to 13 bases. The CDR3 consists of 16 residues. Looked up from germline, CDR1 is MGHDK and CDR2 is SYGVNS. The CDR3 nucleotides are TGTGCCAGCAGTAGCACCGGGACACCTGGGGCCAACGTCCTGACTTTC. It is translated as CASSSTGTPGANVLTF.

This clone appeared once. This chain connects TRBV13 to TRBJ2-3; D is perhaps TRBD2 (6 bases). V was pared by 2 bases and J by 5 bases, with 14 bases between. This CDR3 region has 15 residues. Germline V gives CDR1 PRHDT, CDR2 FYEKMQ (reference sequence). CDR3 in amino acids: CASSLTGSGKDTQYF. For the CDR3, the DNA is TGTGCCAGCAGCTTAACCGGGAGTGGTAAAGATACGCAGTATTTT. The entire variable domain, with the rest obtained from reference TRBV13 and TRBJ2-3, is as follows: AAGVIQSPRHLIKEKRETATLKCYPIPRHDTVYWYQQGPGQDPQFLISFYEKMQSDKGSIPDRFSAQQFSDYHSELNMSSLELGDSALYFCASSLTGSGKDTQYFGPGTRLTVL.

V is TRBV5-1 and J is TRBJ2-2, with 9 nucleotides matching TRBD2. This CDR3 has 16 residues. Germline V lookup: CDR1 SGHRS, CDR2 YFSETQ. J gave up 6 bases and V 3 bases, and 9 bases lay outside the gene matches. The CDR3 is CASSSPGTSFPGELFF. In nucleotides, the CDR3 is TGCGCCAGCAGCTCCCCCGGGACTAGCTTCCCCGGGGAGCTGTTTTTT.

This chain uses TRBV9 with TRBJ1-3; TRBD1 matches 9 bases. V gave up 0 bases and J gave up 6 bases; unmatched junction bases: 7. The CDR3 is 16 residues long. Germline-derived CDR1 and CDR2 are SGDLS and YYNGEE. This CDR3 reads CASSVAETGGENTIYF. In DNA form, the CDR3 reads TGTGCCAGCAGCGTAGCTGAGACAGGGGGAGAAAACACCATATATTTT.

CDR3 region: CASSEFARGSDTQYF. CDR3 DNA: TGTGCCAGCAGTGAATTCGCCAGGGGGTCAGATACGCAGTATTTT. The chain couples TRBV2 to TRBJ2-3, with 7 nucleotides matching TRBD1. V was pared by 2 bases and J by 4 bases, with 6 bases of the junction left unmatched. Germline CDR1 SNHLY, CDR2 FYNNEI. CDR3 size: 15 residues.

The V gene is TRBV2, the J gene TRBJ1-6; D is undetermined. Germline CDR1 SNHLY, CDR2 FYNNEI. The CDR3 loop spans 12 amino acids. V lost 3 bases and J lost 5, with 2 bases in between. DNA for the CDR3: TGTGCCAGCAGTGACGATAATTCACCCCTCCACTTT. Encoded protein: CASSDDNSPLHF.